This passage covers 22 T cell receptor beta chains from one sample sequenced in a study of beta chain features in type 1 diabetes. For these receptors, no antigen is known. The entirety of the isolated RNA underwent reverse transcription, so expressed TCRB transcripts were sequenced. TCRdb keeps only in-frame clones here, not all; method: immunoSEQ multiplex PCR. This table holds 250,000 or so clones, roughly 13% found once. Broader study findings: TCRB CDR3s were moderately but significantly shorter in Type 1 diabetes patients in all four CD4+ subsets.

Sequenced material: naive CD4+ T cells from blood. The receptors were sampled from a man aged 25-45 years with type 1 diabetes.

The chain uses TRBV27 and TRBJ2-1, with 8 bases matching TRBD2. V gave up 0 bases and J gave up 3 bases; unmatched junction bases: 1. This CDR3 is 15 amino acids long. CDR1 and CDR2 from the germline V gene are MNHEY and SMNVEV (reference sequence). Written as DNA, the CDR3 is TGTGCCAGCAGTTTATCCAGCGGGAGCTACAATGAGCAGTTCTTC. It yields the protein CASSLSSGSYNEQFF.

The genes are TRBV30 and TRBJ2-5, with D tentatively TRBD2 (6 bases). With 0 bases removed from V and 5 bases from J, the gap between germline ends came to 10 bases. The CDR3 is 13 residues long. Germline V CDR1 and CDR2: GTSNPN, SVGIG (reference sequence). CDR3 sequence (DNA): TGTGCCTGGAGTGTAGGAGGGTCGGAGACCCAGTACTTC. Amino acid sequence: CAWSVGGSETQYF.

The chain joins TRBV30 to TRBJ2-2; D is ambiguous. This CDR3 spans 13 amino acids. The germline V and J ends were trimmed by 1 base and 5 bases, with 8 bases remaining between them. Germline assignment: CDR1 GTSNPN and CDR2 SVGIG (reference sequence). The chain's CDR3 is CAWSGARTGELFF. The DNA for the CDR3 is TGTGCCTGGAGTGGAGCACGGACCGGGGAGCTGTTTTTT.

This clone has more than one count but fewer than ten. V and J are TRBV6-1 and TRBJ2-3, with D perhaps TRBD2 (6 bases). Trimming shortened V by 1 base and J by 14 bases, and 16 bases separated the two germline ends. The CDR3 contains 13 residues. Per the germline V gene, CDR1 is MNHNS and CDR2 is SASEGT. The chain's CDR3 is CASSEGRGPSGYF. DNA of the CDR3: TGTGCCAGCAGTGAAGGGAGGGGCCCTTCGGGGTATTTT.

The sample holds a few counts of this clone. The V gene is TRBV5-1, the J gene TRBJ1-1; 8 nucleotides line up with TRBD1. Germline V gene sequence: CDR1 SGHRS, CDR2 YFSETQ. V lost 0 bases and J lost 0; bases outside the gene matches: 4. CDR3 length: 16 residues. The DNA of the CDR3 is TGCGCCAGCAGCTTGGGGACAGGGAGCTTGAACACTGAAGCTTTCTTT. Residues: CASSLGTGSLNTEAFF.

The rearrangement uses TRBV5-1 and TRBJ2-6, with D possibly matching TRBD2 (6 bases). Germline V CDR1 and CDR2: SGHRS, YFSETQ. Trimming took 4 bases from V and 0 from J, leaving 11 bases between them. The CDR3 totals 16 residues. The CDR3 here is CASSPGGSSGANVLTF. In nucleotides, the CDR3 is TGCGCCAGCAGCCCCGGAGGGAGCTCTGGGGCCAACGTCCTGACTTTC.

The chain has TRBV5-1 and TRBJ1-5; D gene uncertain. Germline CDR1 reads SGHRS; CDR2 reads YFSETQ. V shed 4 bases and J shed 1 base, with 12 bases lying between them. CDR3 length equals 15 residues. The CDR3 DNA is TGCGCCAGCAGCCCGTCCGGAGAGAGCAATCAGCCCCAGCATTTT. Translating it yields CASSPSGESNQPQHF.

As DNA, the CDR3 is TGCGCCAGCAGGAAATTTGGAGCGGACAACTATGGCTACACCTTC. It yields the protein CASRKFGADNYGYTF. This chain links TRBV5-1 with TRBJ1-2, with unresolved D. The CDR3 contains 15 residues. V lost 5 bases to trimming and J lost 2 bases, with 16 bases between them. Germline V gene sequence: CDR1 SGHRS, CDR2 YFSETQ.

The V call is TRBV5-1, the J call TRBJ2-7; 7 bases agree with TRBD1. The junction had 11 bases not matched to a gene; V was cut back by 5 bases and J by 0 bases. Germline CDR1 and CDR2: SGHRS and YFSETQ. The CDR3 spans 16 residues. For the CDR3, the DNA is TGCGCCAGCAGATCCCTTGGGACAGTCCTCTCCTACGAGCAGTACTTC. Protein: CASRSLGTVLSYEQYF.

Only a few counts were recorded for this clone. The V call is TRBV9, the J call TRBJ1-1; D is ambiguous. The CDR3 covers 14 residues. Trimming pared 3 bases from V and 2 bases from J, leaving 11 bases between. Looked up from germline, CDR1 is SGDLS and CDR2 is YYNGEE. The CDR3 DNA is TGTGCCAGCAGCGGAGAGGTCAGAAACACTGAAGCTTTCTTT. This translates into CASSGEVRNTEAFF.

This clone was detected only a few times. CDR3 sequence: CSVEATALRKDTEAFF. CDR3 nucleotide sequence: TGCAGCGTTGAAGCGACAGCCCTGAGAAAGGACACTGAAGCTTTCTTT. The chain uses TRBV29-1 and TRBJ1-1; D perhaps matches TRBD1 (5 bases). The CDR3 extends over 16 amino acids. Trimming left V 1 base short and J 3 bases short, with 18 bases between. CDR1 is SQVTM, CDR2 ANQGSEA, per germline.

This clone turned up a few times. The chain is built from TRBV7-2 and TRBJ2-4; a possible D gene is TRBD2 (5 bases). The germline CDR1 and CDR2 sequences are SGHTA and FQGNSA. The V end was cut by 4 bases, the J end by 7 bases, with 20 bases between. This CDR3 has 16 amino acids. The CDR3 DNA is TGTGCCAGCAGCTCACCGAGAGGGCCCGGGGTGAACATTCAGTACTTC. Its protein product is CASSSPRGPGVNIQYF.

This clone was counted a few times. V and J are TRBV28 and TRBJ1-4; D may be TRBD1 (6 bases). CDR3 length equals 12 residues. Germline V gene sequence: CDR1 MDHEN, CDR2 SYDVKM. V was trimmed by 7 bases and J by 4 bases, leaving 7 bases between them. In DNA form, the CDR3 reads TGTGCCAGCAAACAGGGTAATGAAAAACTGTTTTTT. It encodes CASKQGNEKLFF.

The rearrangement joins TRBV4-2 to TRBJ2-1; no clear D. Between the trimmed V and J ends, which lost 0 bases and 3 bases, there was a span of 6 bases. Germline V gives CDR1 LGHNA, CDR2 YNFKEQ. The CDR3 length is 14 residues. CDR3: CASSQDYSYNEQFF. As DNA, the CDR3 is TGTGCCAGCAGCCAAGATTACAGCTACAATGAGCAGTTCTTC.

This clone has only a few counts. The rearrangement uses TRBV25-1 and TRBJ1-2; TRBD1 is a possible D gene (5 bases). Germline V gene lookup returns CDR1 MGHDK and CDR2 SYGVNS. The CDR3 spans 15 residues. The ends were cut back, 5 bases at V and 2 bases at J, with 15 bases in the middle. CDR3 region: CASSPQGQANYGYTF. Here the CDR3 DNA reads TGTGCCAGCAGTCCTCAGGGCCAAGCCAACTATGGCTACACCTTC.

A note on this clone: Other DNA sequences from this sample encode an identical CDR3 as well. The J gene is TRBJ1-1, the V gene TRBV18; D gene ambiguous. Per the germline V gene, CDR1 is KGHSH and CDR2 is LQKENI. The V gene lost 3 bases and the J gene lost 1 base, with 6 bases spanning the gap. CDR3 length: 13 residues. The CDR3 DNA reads TGTGCCAGCTCACCTACAGAGAACACTGAAGCTTTCTTT. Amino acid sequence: CASSPTENTEAFF. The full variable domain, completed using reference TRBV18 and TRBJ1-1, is NAGVMQNPRHLVRRRGQEARLRCSPMKGHSHVYWYRQLPEEGLKFMVYLQKENIIDESGMPKERFSAEFPKEGPSILRIQQVVRGDSAAYFCASSPTENTEAFFGQGTRLTVV.

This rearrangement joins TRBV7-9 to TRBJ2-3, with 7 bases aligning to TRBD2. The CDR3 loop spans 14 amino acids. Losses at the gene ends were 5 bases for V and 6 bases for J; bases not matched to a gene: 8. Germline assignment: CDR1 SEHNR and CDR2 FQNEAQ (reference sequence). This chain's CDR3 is CASSPGLVSDTQYF. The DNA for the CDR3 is TGTGCCAGCAGCCCAGGACTAGTTAGTGATACGCAGTATTTT.

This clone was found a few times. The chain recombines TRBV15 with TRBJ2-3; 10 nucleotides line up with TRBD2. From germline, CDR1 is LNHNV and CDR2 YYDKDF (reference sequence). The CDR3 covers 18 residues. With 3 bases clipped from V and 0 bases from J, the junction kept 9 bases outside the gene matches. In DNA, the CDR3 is TGTGCCACCAGCAGTAGTAGCGGGGGGCCTCCTAGCACAGATACGCAGTATTTT. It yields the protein CATSSSSGGPPSTDTQYF.

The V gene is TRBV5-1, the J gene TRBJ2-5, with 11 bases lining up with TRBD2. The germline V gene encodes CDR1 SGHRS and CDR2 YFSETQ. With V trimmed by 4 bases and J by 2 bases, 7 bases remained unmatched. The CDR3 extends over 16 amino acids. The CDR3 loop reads CASSNGLAGGQETQYF. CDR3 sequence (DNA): TGCGCCAGCAGCAATGGACTAGCGGGTGGGCAAGAGACCCAGTACTTC.

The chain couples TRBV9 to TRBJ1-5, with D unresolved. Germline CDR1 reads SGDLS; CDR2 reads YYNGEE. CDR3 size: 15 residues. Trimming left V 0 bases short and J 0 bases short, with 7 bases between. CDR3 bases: TGTGCCAGCAGCGTAGGCGGGGATAGCAATCAGCCCCAGCATTTT. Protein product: CASSVGGDSNQPQHF.

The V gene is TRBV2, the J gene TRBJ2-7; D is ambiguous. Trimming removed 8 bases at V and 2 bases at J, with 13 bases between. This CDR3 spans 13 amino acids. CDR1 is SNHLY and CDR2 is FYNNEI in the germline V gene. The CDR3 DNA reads TGTGCCAGCTATGAATCTTCAGCCTACGAGCAGTACTTC. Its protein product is CASYESSAYEQYF. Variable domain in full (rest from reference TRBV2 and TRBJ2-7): EPEVTQTPSHQVTQMGQEVILRCVPISNHLYFYWYRQILGQKVEFLVSFYNNEISEKSEIFDDQFSVERPDGSNFTLKIRSTKLEDSAMYFCASYESSAYEQYFGPGTRLTVT.

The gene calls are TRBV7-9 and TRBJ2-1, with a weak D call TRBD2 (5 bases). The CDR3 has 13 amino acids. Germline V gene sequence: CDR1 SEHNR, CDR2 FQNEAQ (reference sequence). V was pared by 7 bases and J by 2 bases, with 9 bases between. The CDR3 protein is CASNGETYNEQFF. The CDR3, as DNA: TGTGCCAGCAACGGGGAAACCTACAATGAGCAGTTCTTC.